Sequencing of this T cell receptor (beta chain) was carried out in a study of regulatory T cells in long-lasting Graves disease. The time point was: newly diagnosed GD, antithyroid drugs for less than 3 months. Isolated PBMC RNA provided the starting material for the TCR library. This clonotype was counted ten times or more. As yet, its antigen is unknown. Compared with germline, one end of the junction differs, possibly owing to a read error. Whole-study findings and limits: Investigators studied peripheral blood only, not thyroid tissue.

Arm-PCR of CDR3 regions and iRepertoire HTBI primers were the basis on which TCR beta libraries were built. TCRdb processed the multiplex PCR reads anew with MiXCR; each CDR3 protein has one entry. In the table there are around 250,000 distinct CDR3 sequences, roughly a fifth of which are singletons. This receptor was taken from a female donor with Graves disease. The sequenced sample was peripheral blood mononuclear cells (PBMCs), obtained at new diagnosis, from a patient treated with antithyroid drugs.

In DNA, the CDR3 is TGTGCCAGCAGCCCATGGACTAGCGGGAGTGGGGTCTTC. This gives the protein CASSPWTSGSGVF. This sequence joins TRBV11-3 and TRBJ2-4; 13 bases fit TRBD2. The CDR3 length is 13 residues. Germline V lookup: CDR1 SGHNT, CDR2 YENEEA.